This T cell receptor beta chain was documented in a study of Ad26.COV2.S vaccination and SARS-CoV-2 variants. The overall study: COV1001, an Ad26.COV2.S trial, supplied this vaccine-arm donor. Ad26.COV2.S, an intramuscular injection, was given once or twice 56 days apart.

Treatment indicated: some 19 received Ad26.COV2.S at low or high dose, single or two shots; roughly five received placebo; per-sample allocation not given. Vaccine and placebo recipients were sampled on day 63 after the first injection. Overall study findings and caveats: Measures of TCR breadth and depth may have fallen short of total T cell responses.

In regard to this clone: What it binds is not known.

The data were produced by immunoSEQ multiplex PCR, yet TCRdb's version contains in-frame clones alone and is incomplete. The repertoire holds about 680,000 clones, around 90% seen once, with approximately 1.5% in the top ten. Germline values: CDR1 SNHLY, CDR2 FYNNEI. The CDR3 has 13 amino acids. Trimming pared 7 bases from V and 4 bases from J, leaving 13 bases between. Sequenced here: peripheral blood, sampled in a trial of Ad26.COV2.S vaccine versus placebo. The chain has TRBV2 and TRBJ2-5; a weak D match, TRBD2 (6 bases). The clonotype originates from a person aged 18-65 years who received the Ad26.COV2.S COVID-19 vaccine or a placebo. The CDR3 coding sequence is TGTGCCAGCAAAGGAGCGGAGGGAGAGACCCAGTACTTC. It translates to CASKGAEGETQYF. Variable domain in full (rest from reference TRBV2 and TRBJ2-5): EPEVTQTPSHQVTQMGQEVILRCVPISNHLYFYWYRQILGQKVEFLVSFYNNEISEKSEIFDDQFSVERPDGSNFTLKIRSTKLEDSAMYFCASKGAEGETQYFGPGTRLLVL.